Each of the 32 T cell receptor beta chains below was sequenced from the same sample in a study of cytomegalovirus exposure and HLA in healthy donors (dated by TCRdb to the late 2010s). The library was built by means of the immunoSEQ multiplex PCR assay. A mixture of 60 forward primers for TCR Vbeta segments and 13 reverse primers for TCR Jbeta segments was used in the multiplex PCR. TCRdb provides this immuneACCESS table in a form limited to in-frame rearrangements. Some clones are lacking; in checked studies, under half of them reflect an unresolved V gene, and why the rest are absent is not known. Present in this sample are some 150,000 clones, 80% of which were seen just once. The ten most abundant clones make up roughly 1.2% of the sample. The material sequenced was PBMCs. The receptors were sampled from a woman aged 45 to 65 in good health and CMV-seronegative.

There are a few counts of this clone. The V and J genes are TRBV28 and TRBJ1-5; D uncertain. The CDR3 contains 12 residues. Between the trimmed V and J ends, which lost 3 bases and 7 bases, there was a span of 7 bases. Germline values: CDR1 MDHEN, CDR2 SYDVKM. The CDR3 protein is CASSLAIQPQHF. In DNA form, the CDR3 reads TGTGCCAGCAGTTTGGCAATACAGCCCCAGCATTTT.

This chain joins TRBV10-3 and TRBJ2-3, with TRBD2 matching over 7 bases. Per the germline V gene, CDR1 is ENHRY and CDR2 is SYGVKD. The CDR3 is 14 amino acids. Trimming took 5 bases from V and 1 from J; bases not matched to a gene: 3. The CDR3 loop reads CAISYSGRTDTQYF. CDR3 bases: TGTGCCATCAGTTATAGCGGGCGCACAGATACGCAGTATTTT.

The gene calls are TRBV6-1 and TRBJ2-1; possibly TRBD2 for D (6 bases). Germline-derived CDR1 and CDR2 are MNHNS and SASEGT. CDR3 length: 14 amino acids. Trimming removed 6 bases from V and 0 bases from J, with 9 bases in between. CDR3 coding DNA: TGTGCCAGCAGGGGGGGAAGCTCCTACAATGAGCAGTTCTTC. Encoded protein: CASRGGSSYNEQFF.

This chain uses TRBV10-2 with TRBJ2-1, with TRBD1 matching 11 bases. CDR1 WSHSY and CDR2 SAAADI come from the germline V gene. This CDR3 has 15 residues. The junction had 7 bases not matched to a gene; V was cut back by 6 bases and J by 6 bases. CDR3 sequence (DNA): TGCGCCAGCAGACCGGGACAGGGGGTTCCCAATGAGCAGTTCTTC. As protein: CASRPGQGVPNEQFF.

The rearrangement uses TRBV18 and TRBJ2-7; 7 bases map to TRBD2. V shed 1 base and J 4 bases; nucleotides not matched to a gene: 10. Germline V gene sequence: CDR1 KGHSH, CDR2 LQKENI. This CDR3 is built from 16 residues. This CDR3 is CASSPQSSGRRYEQYF. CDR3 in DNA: TGTGCCAGCTCACCACAGTCTAGCGGAAGGCGGTACGAGCAGTACTTC.

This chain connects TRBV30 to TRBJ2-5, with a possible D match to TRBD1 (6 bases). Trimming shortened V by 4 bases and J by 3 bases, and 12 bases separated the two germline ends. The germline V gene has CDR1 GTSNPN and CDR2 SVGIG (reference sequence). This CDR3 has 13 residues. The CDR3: CAWKKGTKETQYF. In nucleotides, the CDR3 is TGTGCCTGGAAAAAGGGGACAAAAGAGACCCAGTACTTC.

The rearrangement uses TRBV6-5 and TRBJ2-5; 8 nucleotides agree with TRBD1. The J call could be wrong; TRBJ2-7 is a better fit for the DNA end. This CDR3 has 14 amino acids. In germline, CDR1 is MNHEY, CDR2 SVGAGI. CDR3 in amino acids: CASSYYGQGYEQYF. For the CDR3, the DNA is TGTGCCAGCAGTTACTATGGACAGGGCTACGAGCAGTACTTC.

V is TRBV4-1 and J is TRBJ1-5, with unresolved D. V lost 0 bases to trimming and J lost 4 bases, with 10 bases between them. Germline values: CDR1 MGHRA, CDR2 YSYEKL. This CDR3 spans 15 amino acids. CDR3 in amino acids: CASSQDRAVNQPQHF. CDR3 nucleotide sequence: TGCGCCAGCAGCCAAGATCGAGCGGTGAATCAGCCCCAGCATTTT.

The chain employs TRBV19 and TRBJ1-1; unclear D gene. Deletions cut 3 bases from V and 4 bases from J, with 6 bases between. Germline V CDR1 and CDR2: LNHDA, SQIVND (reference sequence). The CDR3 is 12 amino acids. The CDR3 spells CASSIPGTEAFF. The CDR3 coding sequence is TGTGCCAGTAGTATCCCCGGCACTGAAGCTTTCTTT.

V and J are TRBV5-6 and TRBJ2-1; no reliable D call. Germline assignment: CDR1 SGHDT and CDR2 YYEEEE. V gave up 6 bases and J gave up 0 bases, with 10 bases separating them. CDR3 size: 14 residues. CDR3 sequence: CASNLRSSYNEQFF. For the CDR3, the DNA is TGTGCCAGCAACCTCCGGAGCTCCTACAATGAGCAGTTCTTC.

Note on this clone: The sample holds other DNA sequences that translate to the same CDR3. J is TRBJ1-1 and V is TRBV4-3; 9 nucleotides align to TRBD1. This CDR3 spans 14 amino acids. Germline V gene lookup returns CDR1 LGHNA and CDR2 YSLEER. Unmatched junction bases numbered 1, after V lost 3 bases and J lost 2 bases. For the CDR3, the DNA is TGCGCCAGCAGCCAGACAGGGGGAAACACTGAAGCTTTCTTT. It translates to CASSQTGGNTEAFF.

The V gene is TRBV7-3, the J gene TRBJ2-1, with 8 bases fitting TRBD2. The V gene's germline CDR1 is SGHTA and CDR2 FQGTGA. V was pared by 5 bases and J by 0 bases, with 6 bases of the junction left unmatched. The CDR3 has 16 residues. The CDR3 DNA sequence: TGTGCCAGCAGCCCCATAGCGGGACACTCCTACAATGAGCAGTTCTTC. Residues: CASSPIAGHSYNEQFF.

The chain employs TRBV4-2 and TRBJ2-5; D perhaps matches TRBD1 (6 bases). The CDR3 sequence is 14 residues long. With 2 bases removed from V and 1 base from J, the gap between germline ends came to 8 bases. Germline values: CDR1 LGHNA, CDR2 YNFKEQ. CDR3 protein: CASSQIQGQETQYF. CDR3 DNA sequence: TGTGCCAGCAGCCAAATACAGGGCCAAGAGACCCAGTACTTC.

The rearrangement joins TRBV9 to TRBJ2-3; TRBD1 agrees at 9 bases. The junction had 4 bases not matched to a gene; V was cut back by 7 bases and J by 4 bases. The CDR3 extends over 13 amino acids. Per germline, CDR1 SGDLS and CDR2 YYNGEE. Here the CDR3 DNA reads TGTGCCAGCGGAACAGGGGGCTCAGATACGCAGTATTTT. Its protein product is CASGTGGSDTQYF.

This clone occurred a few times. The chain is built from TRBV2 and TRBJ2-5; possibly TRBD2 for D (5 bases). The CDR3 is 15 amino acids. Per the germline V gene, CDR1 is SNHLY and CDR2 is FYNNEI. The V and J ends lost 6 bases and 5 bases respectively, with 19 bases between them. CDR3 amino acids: CASRKIRGSEETQYF. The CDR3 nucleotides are TGTGCCAGCAGGAAGATCCGGGGATCAGAGGAGACCCAGTACTTC.

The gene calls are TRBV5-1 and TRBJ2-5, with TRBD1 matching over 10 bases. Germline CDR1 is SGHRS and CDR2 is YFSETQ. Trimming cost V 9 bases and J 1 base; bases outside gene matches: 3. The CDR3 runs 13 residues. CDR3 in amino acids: CATRQGAQETQYF. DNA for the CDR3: TGCGCCACCAGACAGGGGGCCCAAGAGACCCAGTACTTC.

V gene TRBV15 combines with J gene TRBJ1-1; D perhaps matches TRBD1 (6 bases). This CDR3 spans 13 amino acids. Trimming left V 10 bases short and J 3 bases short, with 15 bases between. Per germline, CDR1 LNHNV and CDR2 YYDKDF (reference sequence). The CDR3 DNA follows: TGTGCCATCCACAGGGACGTGGACACTGAAGCTTTCTTT. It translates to CAIHRDVDTEAFF.

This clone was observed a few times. The CDR3 sequence: CASSLVGGLDEAFF. DNA for the CDR3: TGTGCCAGCAGCTTGGTGGGGGGTTTGGATGAAGCTTTCTTT. The chain combines TRBV5-6 with TRBJ1-1; tentatively, D is TRBD1 (5 bases). This CDR3 contains 14 residues. The V and J ends lost 0 bases and 7 bases respectively, with 13 bases between them. Per germline, CDR1 SGHDT and CDR2 YYEEEE.

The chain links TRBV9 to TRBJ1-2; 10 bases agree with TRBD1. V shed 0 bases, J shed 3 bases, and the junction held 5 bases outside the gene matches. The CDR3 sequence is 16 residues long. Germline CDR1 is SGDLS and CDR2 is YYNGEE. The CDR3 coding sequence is TGTGCCAGCAGCGTAGCTGGGACAGGGGCGGACTATGGCTACACCTTC. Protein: CASSVAGTGADYGYTF.

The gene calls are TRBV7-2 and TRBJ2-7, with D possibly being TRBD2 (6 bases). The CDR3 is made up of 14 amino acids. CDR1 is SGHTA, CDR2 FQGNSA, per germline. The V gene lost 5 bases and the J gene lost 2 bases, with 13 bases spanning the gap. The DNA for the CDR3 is TGTGCCAGCAGCCTTCGGACGGGAGCCTACGAGCAGTACTTC. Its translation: CASSLRTGAYEQYF.

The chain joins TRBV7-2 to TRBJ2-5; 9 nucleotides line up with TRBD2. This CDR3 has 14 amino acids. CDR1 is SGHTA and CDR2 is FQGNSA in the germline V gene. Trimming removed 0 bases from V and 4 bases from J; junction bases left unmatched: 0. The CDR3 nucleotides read TGTGCCAGCAGCTTAGCAGCGGGGGGAGAGACCCAGTACTTC. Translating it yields CASSLAAGGETQYF.

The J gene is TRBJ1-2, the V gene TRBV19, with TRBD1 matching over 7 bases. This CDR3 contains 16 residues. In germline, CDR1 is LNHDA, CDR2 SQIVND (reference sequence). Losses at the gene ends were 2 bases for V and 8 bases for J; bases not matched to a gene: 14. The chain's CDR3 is CASSINQDRNRRGYTF. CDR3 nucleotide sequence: TGTGCCAGTAGTATAAACCAGGACAGGAACCGGCGAGGCTACACCTTC.

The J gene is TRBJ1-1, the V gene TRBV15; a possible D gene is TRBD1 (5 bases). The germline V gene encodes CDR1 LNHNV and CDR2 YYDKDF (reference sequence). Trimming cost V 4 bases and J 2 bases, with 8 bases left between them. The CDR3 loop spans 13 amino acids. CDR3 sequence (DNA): TGTGCCACCAGCACGACAGCAAACACTGAAGCTTTCTTT. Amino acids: CATSTTANTEAFF.

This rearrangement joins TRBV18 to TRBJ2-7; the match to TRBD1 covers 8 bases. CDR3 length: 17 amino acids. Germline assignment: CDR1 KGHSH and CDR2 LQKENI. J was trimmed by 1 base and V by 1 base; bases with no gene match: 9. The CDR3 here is CASSPRRRTGSSYEQYF. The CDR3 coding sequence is TGTGCCAGCTCACCACGCCGTCGGACAGGGTCGTCCTACGAGCAGTACTTC.

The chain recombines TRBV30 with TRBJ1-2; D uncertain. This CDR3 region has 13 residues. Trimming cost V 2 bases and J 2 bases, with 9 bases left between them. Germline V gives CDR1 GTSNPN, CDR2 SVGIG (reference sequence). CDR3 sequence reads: CAWSSLLNYGYTF. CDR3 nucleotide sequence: TGTGCCTGGAGTAGTCTACTAAACTATGGCTACACCTTC.

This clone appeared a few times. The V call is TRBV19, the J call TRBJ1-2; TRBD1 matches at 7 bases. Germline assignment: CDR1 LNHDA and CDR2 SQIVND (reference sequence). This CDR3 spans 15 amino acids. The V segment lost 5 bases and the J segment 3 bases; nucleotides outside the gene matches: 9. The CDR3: CASSPLGQLHYGYTF. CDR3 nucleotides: TGTGCCAGTAGTCCCCTGGGACAGCTACACTATGGCTACACCTTC.

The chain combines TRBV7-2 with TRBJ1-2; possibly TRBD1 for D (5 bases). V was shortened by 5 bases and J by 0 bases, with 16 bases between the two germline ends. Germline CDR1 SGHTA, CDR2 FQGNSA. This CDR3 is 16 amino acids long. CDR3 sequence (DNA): TGTGCCAGCAGCATAAGGGGTCGCCAAGCTAACTATGGCTACACCTTC. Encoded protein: CASSIRGRQANYGYTF.

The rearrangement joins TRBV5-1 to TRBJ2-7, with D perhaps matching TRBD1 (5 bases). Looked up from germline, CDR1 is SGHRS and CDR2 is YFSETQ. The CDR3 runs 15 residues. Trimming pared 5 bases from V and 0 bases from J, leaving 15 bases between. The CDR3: CASSITGHFSYEQYF. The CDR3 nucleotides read TGCGCCAGCAGTATTACCGGACATTTCTCCTACGAGCAGTACTTC.

CDR3 protein: CASSPPRQGQNEKLFF. The CDR3 DNA sequence: TGTGCCAGCTCACCTCCGAGACAGGGGCAAAATGAAAAACTGTTTTTT. V usage is TRBV18 and J usage is TRBJ1-4; the match to TRBD1 covers 8 bases. The CDR3 has 16 residues. The germline V gene encodes CDR1 KGHSH and CDR2 LQKENI. Germline trimming cut 3 bases from V and 5 bases from J; bases unmatched to any gene: 8.

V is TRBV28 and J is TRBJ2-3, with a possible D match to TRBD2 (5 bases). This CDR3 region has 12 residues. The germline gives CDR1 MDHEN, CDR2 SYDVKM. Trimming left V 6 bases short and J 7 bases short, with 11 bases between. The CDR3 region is CASSSTTYTQYF. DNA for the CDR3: TGTGCCAGCAGCTCGACTACTTATACGCAGTATTTT.

CDR3 protein: CASSQLGQGALEQYF. The CDR3 DNA sequence: TGTGCCAGCAGCCAATTGGGACAGGGGGCTCTGGAGCAGTACTTC. The chain has TRBV14 and TRBJ2-7; 12 bases align to TRBD1. CDR1 and CDR2 (germline): SGHDN, FVKESK. V shed 2 bases, J shed 7 bases, and the junction held 6 bases outside the gene matches. This CDR3 is built from 15 residues.

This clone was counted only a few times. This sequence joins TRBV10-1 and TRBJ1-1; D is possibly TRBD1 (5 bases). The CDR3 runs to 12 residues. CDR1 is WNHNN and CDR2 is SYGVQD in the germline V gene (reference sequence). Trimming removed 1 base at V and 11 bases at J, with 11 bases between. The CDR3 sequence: CASSELAGKAFF. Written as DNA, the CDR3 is TGCGCCAGCAGTGAGTTGGCAGGGAAGGCTTTCTTT.